The clone carrying this T cell receptor beta chain was counted only a few times. Its antigen remains unidentified. TCRdb analysed the 5' RACE reads with MiXCR anew, one entry per CDR3 protein. The data show approximately 110,000 distinct CDR3 sequences, approximately 25% seen once. V shed 4 bases and J 7 bases; nucleotides not matched to a gene: 14. The CDR3 is 17 amino acids. Germline CDR1 SGDLS, CDR2 YYNGEE. These data come from a study of CD8 T cells in ankylosing spondylitis. Study outcomes and limitations: What appeared characteristic of ankylosing spondylitis blood was a TCR beta motif of under 10 highly homologous variants. The clones that were linked to disease were reported to be significantly enriched in matched synovial fluid samples from ankylosing spondylitis patients. Clones that were linked to disease were CD8+ and were relatively rare in peripheral blood. Earlier reports found some motif variants in synovial fluid and blood in reactive arthritis.

Sample: synovial fluid, either unsorted or a sorted T cell fraction (not recorded which). This rearrangement joins TRBV9 to TRBJ2-2; 9 nucleotides align to TRBD2. This clonotype originated in a male donor with ankylosing spondylitis. CDR3 sequence: CASSSWGAGGPDGELFF. The CDR3 nucleotides are TGTGCCAGCAGCTCCTGGGGCGCGGGAGGGCCCGACGGGGAGCTGTTTTTT. Using reference TRBV9 and TRBJ2-2 for the parts outside the CDR3, the full variable domain is DSGVTQTPKHLITATGQRVTLRCSPRSGDLSVYWYQQSLDQGLQFLIQYYNGEERAKGNILERFSAQQFPDLHSELNLSSLELGDSALYFCASSSWGAGGPDGELFFGEGSRLTVL.